Listed below are T cell receptor beta chains from one sample, sequenced in a study of T cell responses to AZD1222 COVID-19 vaccine. The repertoire was sequenced with immunoSEQ multiplex PCR; TCRdb's copy has only in-frame clones and lacks some. The table lists approximately 100,000 clones, 90% of them singletons. Source: peripheral blood, taken on day 0 of AZD1222 vaccination. The receptors originated from an adult in good health. Each CDR3 is given with its conserved first and last residue. A D gene is named only where the DNA matches it firmly. Only some rows state a clone size, as once, few, many or a class for expanded clones.

J	V	size	D	CDR3	DNA
TRBJ1-1	TRBV9	few	NA	CASSASVNTEAFF	TGTGCCAGCAGCGCCTCAGTCAACACTGAAGCTTTCTTT
TRBJ1-6	TRBV9	NA	NA	CASSEDNGSPLHF	TGTGCCAGCAGCGAGGATAACGGATCACCCCTCCACTTT
TRBJ1-2	TRBV21-1	NA	NA	CASSKLYRGRLGYTF	TGTGCCAGCAGCAAATTATACAGGGGGCGCTTAGGCTACACCTTC
TRBJ2-1	TRBV28	NA	TRBD1	CASSLPGQGFEQFF	TGTGCCAGCAGTTTACCGGGACAGGGGTTTGAGCAGTTCTTC
TRBJ2-1	TRBV28	NA	TRBD2	CASKGLAGWSSYNEQFF	TGTGCCAGCAAAGGCTTAGCGGGGTGGAGCTCCTACAATGAGCAGTTCTTC
TRBJ2-7	TRBV11-2	once	NA	CASSPGHYEQYF	TGTGCCAGCAGCCCAGGACACTACGAGCAGTACTTC
TRBJ1-6	TRBV27	NA	NA	CASSLEGDSPLHF	TGTGCCAGCAGTCTGGAGGGGGATTCACCCCTCCACTTT
TRBJ1-1	TRBV7-7	NA	NA	CASSNLQGTEAFF	TGTGCCAGCAGCAACCTGCAGGGGACTGAAGCTTTCTTT
TRBJ2-1	TRBV3-1/TRBV3-2	NA	TRBD2	CASREKAGAHNEQFF	TGTGCCAGCAGAGAAAAAGCGGGGGCCCACAATGAGCAGTTCTTC
TRBJ1-4	TRBV5-1	NA	NA	CASTRAASTNEKLFF	TGCGCCAGCACCCGGGCGGCTTCAACTAATGAAAAACTGTTTTTT
TRBJ1-2	TRBV28	NA	NA	CATANYGYTF	TGTGCCACCGCTAACTATGGCTACACCTTC
TRBJ1-5	TRBV30	NA	TRBD1	CAWSVRGQGYNQPQHF	TGTGCCTGGAGCGTCCGAGGACAGGGCTACAATCAGCCCCAGCATTTT
TRBJ1-4	TRBV6-5	NA	NA	CASSYERDEKLFF	TGTGCCAGCAGTTACGAGCGGGATGAAAAACTGTTTTTT
TRBJ2-5	TRBV21-1	NA	NA	CASSPPGRPGTQYF	TGTGCCAGCAGCCCCCCAGGGCGCCCTGGGACCCAGTACTTC
TRBJ1-2	TRBV2	NA	NA	CASSEGTAGGYTF	TGTGCCAGCAGTGAAGGGACAGCAGGAGGCTACACCTTC
TRBJ1-1	TRBV19	NA	NA	CASTGAGTEAFF	TGTGCCAGTACGGGCGCTGGGACTGAAGCTTTCTTT
TRBJ2-7	TRBV15	NA	NA	CATSSRNGAYEQYF	TGTGCCACCAGCTCCAGGAACGGGGCCTACGAGCAGTACTTC
TRBJ2-7	TRBV5-5	NA	NA	CASSLQGSYEQYF	TGTGCCAGCAGCTTACAGGGCTCCTACGAGCAGTACTTC
TRBJ1-2	TRBV28	NA	TRBD1	CASSPRGEVVGYTF	TGTGCCAGCAGCCCCAGGGGGGAGGTGGTTGGCTACACCTTC
TRBJ2-5	TRBV5-6	NA	NA	CASSPHRWGLETQYF	TGTGCCAGCAGCCCGCACCGGTGGGGCTTGGAGACCCAGTACTTC
TRBJ1-2	TRBV5-8	once	NA	CASSFLSGDGYTF	TGTGCCAGCAGCTTTCTTTCCGGGGATGGCTACACCTTC
TRBJ2-5	TRBV11-2	NA	NA	CASSPAPQKETQYF	TGTGCCAGCAGCCCAGCCCCCCAAAAAGAGACCCAGTACTTC
TRBJ2-1	TRBV6-1	NA	TRBD2	CASSARLAGEHNEQFF	TGTGCCAGCAGTGCCCGACTAGCGGGGGAACACAATGAGCAGTTCTTC
TRBJ1-5	TRBV6-6	NA	TRBD1	CASTRDRGSGGNQPQHF	TGTGCCAGCACTCGCGACAGGGGGTCTGGGGGCAATCAGCCCCAGCATTTT
TRBJ1-5	TRBV7-9	NA	TRBD1	CASSLEQGAPRQPQHF	TGTGCCAGCAGCTTAGAGCAGGGGGCGCCCCGGCAGCCCCAGCATTTT
TRBJ2-5	TRBV6-5	once	NA	CASSYWGRETQYF	TGTGCCAGCAGTTACTGGGGGCGGGAGACCCAGTACTTC
TRBJ2-2	TRBV28	NA	NA	CAGGADSSNTGELFF	TGTGCCGGGGGGGCGGACAGCTCCAACACCGGGGAGCTGTTTTTT
TRBJ1-2	TRBV3-1/TRBV3-2	NA	NA	CASSQDRQGGYTF	TGTGCCAGCAGCCAAGATCGTCAGGGTGGCTACACCTTC